The 16 T cell receptor beta chains in this list originate from one sample, sequenced in a study of tumor-infiltrating lymphocytes in primary liver carcinoma. They got blood RNA out of unsorted whole blood and also pulled out germline DNA. Researchers generated TCR beta cDNA from roughly 520 ng of total RNA, relying on a constant-region primer. Three-round nested multiplex PCR performed with slightly modified ARM-PCR produced the TCR beta libraries. The first two PCR rounds used TRBV1-TRBV30 primers with a Cbeta primer, 10 cycles each. TCRdb analysed the multiplex PCR reads with MiXCR anew, one entry per CDR3 protein. The data hold about 200,000 distinct CDR3 sequences, with approximately 64% observed a single time. Source material: peripheral blood. All receptors derive from a woman aged 60 to 75 with primary liver carcinoma and hepatitis B virus infection.

This clonotype appeared a few times. The chain combines TRBV28 with TRBJ1-2; the D is unclear. The CDR3 is made up of 15 amino acids. Between the trimmed V and J ends, which lost 7 bases and 3 bases, there was a span of 18 bases. The germline CDR1 and CDR2 sequences are MDHEN and SYDVKM. The chain's CDR3 is CASTLPVGSDYGYTF. DNA for the CDR3: TGTGCCAGCACCTTGCCCGTGGGGTCGGACTATGGCTACACCTTC.

Notes on this clonotype: It may be a read error: a sequence one base away is much more abundant. This chain joins TRBV29-1 and TRBJ1-2, with 7 bases lining up with TRBD1. From germline, CDR1 is SQVTM and CDR2 ANQGSEA. The CDR3 is 16 amino acids. V shed 3 bases and J 0 bases; nucleotides not matched to a gene: 10. CDR3: CSVEKRQGPANYGYTF. The CDR3 DNA reads TGCAGCGTTGAGAAGAGACAGGGACCTGCTAACTATGGCTACACCTTC.

The chain couples TRBV28 to TRBJ2-7; the D is unclear. Deletions cut 5 bases from V and 0 bases from J, with 11 bases between. The germline V gene has CDR1 MDHEN and CDR2 SYDVKM. The CDR3 contains 14 residues. The chain's CDR3 is CASSRLGLSYEQYF. CDR3 DNA: TGTGCCAGCAGTCGTTTGGGTCTCTCCTACGAGCAGTACTTC.

The chain links TRBV5-1 to TRBJ1-1; D gene ambiguous. Trimming pared 0 bases from V and 4 bases from J, leaving 13 bases between. The germline CDR1 and CDR2 sequences are SGHRS and YFSETQ. CDR3 length: 15 amino acids. The CDR3 DNA is TGCGCCAGCAGCTTGGGTCACGGGGTGAGCACTGAAGCTTTCTTT. Protein: CASSLGHGVSTEAFF.

For this clonotype: One end of the junction varies from germline; a read error may be responsible. The chain carries TRBV4-1 and TRBJ2-3, with D possibly TRBD2 on 5 matching bases. Germline values: CDR1 MGHRA, CDR2 YSYEKL. The CDR3 consists of 17 residues. The CDR3 reads CASSLPAGRASTDTQYF. The CDR3 DNA reads TGTGCCAGCAGCCTACCCGCGGGCCGGGCTTCCACAGATACGCAGTATTTT.

Only one count was recorded for this clonotype. The CDR3 end shows no conserved phenylalanine or tryptophan, and so a read error is likely. The V call is TRBV11-2, the J call TRBJ2-1, with D hard to call. Per the germline V gene, CDR1 is SGHAT and CDR2 is FQNNGV. This CDR3 has 14 amino acids. The V end lost 6 bases, the J end lost 10 bases, and 19 bases lay between the germline ends. CDR3: CASSPDSRYREQFI. The DNA for the CDR3 is TGTGCCAGCAGTCCTGACTCAAGGTATAGGGAGCAGTTCATC.

On this clonotype: A read error is possible here, since a much larger clone lies one base away. The genes are TRBV28 and TRBJ1-5; 11 bases align to TRBD1. Germline loops: CDR1 MDHEN, CDR2 SYDVKM. CDR3 size: 16 residues. CDR3 in amino acids: CASSWLGQGDNHPQHF. CDR3 bases: TGTGCCAGCAGTTGGTTGGGACAGGGGGATAATCACCCCCAGCATTTT.

The table lists this clonotype with many counts. The chain links TRBV4-2 to TRBJ2-1; perhaps D is TRBD1 or TRBD2 (5 bases each). Germline assignment: CDR1 LGHNA and CDR2 YNFKEQ. The CDR3 is 15 amino acids. V lost 1 base and J lost 9, with 16 bases in between. The CDR3 here is CASSQVSVMRGEQFF. The CDR3 coding sequence is TGTGCCAGCAGCCAAGTTTCGGTCATGAGGGGTGAGCAGTTCTTC.

The table lists this clonotype with many counts. The genes are TRBV11-2 and TRBJ1-2, with a weak D call TRBD1 (5 bases). CDR3 length: 13 amino acids. CDR1 and CDR2 from the germline V gene are SGHAT and FQNNGV. V was cut by 5 bases and J by 2 bases, with 9 bases left in between. This CDR3 reads CASSRDRNYGYTF. The DNA of the CDR3 is TGTGCCAGCAGCCGCGACAGAAACTATGGCTACACCTTC.

Note on this clonotype: An end of the junction does not agree with germline; a read error may underlie this. The chain carries TRBV4-1 and TRBJ2-5; 9 bases line up with TRBD1. The CDR3 length is 15 residues. The germline V gene encodes CDR1 MGHRA and CDR2 YSYEKL. The CDR3 nucleotides are TGCGTCAGCAGCCGGGGACAGGGCCTTCAAGAGACCCAGTCCTTC. It specifies CVSSRGQGLQETQSF.

This clonotype occurred a few times. At one end, the junction sequence differs from germline, possibly due to a read error. The rearrangement links TRBV11-2 to TRBJ2-1; 15 bases agree with TRBD2. CDR3 length equals 16 residues. Per germline, CDR1 SGHAT and CDR2 FQNNGV. CDR3 bases: TGTACCAGCAGCTTAGGACTAGCGGGAGGGTACAATGAACAGTTCTTC. This translates into CTSSLGLAGGYNEQFF.

V is TRBV12-3 or TRBV12-4 and J is TRBJ2-6; no clear D gene. CDR3 length: 18 amino acids. The V gene lost 5 bases and the J gene lost 3 bases, with 20 bases spanning the gap. The CDR3 protein is CASSPRSLGMGGANVLTF. CDR3 sequence (DNA): TGTGCCAGCAGTCCAAGAAGTCTGGGGATGGGTGGGGCCAACGTCCTGACTTTC.

Turning to this clonotype: A read error may produce the germline difference seen at one junction end. V and J are TRBV11-2 and TRBJ2-1, with 7 bases that match TRBD2. Germline-derived CDR1 and CDR2 are SGHAT and FQNNGV. The CDR3 totals 17 residues. The CDR3 protein is CVSSLTAGTNSHNEQFF. CDR3 coding DNA: TGTGTCAGCAGCTTAACCGCCGGGACTAACAGCCACAATGAGCAGTTCTTC.

V usage is TRBV6-6 and J usage is TRBJ1-6, with no clear D. V shed 6 bases and J shed 7 bases, with 16 bases lying between them. Germline loops: CDR1 MNHNY, CDR2 SVGAGI (reference sequence). The CDR3 totals 15 residues. The CDR3 reads CASSPPGGGNSPLHF. The CDR3 DNA reads TGTGCCAGCAGCCCCCCAGGAGGTGGCAATTCACCCCTCCACTTT.

The chain joins TRBV2 to TRBJ1-5, with 8 bases identical to TRBD1. Germline V gene data show CDR1 as SNHLY and CDR2 as FYNNEI. V lost 6 bases to trimming and J lost 7 bases; unmatched junction nucleotides: 11. This CDR3 is built from 15 residues. Here the CDR3 reads CASSGQGLAGQPQHF. CDR3 bases: TGTGCCAGCAGCGGACAGGGCCTGGCGGGACAGCCCCAGCATTTT.

With respect to this clonotype: This clone may be a read error of a much larger clone one base away. The rearrangement joins TRBV6-1 to TRBJ1-5; no clear D. Looked up from germline, CDR1 is MNHNS and CDR2 is SASEGT. The length of the CDR3 is 15 residues. The CDR3 DNA is TGTGGCAGCAGTGATTTGGCCGATAGCAATCAGCCCCAGCATTTT. It specifies CGSSDLADSNQPQHF.